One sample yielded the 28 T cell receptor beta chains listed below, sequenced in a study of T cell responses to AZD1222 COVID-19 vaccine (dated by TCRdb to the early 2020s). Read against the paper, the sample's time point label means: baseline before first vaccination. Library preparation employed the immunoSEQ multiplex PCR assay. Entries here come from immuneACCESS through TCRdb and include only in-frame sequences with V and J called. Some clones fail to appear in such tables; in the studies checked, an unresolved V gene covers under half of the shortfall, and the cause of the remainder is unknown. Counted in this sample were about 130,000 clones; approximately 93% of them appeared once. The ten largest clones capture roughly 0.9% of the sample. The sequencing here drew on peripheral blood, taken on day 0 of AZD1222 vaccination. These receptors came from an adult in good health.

CDR3 in DNA: TGTGCCAGCAGCTTTGGGGCAGGGATCGGAAACACCATATATTTT. It specifies CASSFGAGIGNTIYF. The V call is TRBV7-9, the J call TRBJ1-3, with D possibly matching TRBD1 (5 bases). V was cut by 3 bases and J by 4 bases, with 13 bases left in between. From germline, CDR1 is SEHNR and CDR2 FQNEAQ (reference sequence). This CDR3 is 15 amino acids long.

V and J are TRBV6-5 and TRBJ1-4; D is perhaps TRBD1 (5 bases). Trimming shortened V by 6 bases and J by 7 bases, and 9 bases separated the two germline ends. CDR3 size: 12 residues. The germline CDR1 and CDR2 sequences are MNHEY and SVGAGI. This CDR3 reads CASRVRAEKLFF. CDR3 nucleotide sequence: TGTGCCAGCAGGGTCAGGGCTGAAAAACTGTTTTTT.

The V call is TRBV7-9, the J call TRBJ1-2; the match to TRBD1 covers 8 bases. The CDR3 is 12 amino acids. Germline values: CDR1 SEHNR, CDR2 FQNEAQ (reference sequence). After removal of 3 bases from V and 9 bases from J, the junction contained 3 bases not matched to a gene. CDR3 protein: CASSFDRGSYTF. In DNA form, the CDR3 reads TGTGCCAGCAGCTTCGACAGGGGTAGCTACACCTTC.

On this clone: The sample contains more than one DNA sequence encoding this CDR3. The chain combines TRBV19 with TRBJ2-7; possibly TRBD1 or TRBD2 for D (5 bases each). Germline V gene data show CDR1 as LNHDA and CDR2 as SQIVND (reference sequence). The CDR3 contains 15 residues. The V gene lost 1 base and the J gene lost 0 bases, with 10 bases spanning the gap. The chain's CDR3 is CASSIGAGSSYEQYF. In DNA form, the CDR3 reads TGTGCCAGTAGTATAGGTGCAGGGAGCTCCTACGAGCAGTACTTC. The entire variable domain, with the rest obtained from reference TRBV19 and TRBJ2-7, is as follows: DGGITQSPKYLFRKEGQNVTLSCEQNLNHDAMYWYRQDPGQGLRLIYYSQIVNDFQKGDIAEGYSVSREKKESFPLTVTSAQKNPTAFYLCASSIGAGSSYEQYFGPGTRLTVT.

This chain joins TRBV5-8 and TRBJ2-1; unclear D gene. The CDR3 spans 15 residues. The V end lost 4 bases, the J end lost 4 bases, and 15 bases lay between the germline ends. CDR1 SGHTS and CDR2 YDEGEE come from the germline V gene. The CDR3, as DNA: TGTGCCAGCAGCCCGAAGCCAAAAGATTACAATGAGCAGTTCTTC. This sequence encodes CASSPKPKDYNEQFF.

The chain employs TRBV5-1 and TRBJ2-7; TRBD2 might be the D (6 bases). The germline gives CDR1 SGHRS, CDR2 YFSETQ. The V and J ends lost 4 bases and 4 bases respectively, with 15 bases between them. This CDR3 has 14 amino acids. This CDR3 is CASSLEGGGYEQYF. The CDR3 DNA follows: TGCGCCAGCAGCCTGGAAGGAGGAGGGTACGAGCAGTACTTC.

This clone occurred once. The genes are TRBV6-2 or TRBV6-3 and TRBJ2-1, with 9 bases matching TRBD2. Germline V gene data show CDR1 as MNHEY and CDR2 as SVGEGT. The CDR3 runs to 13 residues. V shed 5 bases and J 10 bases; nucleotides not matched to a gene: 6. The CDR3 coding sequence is TGTGCCAGCAGTAGCGGGGGGCTCGGGGAGCAGTTCTTC. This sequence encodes CASSSGGLGEQFF.

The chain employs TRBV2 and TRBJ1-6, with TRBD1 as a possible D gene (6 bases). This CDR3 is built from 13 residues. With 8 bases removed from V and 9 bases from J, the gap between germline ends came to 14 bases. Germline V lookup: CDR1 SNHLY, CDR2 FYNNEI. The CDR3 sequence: CASCLAGASPLHF. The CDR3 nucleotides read TGTGCCAGCTGCTTGGCGGGGGCTTCACCCCTCCACTTT.

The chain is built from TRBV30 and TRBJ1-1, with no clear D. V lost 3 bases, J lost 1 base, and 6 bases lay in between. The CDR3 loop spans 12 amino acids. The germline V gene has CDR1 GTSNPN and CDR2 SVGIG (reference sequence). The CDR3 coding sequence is TGTGCCTGGAGGAAGGGGAACACTGAAGCTTTCTTT. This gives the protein CAWRKGNTEAFF.

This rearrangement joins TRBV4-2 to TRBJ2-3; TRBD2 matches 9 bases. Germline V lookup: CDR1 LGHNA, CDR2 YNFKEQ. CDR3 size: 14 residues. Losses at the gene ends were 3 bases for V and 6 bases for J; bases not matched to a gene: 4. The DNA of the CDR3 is TGTGCCAGCAGCCACGGGAGCGGGGGGGATACGCAGTATTTT. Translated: CASSHGSGGDTQYF.

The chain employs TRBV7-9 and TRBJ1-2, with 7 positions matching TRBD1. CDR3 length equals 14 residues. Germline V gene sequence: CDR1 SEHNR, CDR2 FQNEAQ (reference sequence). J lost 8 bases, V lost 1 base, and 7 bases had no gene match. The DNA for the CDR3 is TGTGCCAGCAGCTTAGGCGACAGGGTGGGAGGCTACACCTTC. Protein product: CASSLGDRVGGYTF.

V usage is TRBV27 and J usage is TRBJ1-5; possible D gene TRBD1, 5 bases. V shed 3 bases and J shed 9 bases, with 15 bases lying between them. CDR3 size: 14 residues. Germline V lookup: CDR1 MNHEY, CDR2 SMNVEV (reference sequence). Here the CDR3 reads CASSFGGRDRPQHF. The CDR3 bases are TGTGCCAGCAGTTTTGGAGGGAGGGACCGGCCCCAGCATTTT.

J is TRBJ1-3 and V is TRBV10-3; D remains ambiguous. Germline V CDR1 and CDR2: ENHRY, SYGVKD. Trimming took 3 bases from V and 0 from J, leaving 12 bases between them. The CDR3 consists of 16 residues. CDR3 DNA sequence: TGTGCCATCAGTGACCCCCCCAAAAGCTCTGGAAACACCATATATTTT. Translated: CAISDPPKSSGNTIYF.

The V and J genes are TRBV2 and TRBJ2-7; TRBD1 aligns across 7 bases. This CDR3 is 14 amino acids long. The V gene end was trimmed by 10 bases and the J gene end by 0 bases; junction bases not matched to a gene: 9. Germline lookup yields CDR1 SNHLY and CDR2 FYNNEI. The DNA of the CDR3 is TGTGCCACTATTTCGACAGGGACCTCCTACGAGCAGTACTTC. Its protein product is CATISTGTSYEQYF.

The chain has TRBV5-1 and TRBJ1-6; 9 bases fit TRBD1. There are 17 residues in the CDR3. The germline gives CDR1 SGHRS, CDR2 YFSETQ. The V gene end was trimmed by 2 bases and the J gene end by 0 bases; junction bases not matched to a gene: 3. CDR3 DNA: TGCGCCAGCAGCTTCGACAGGGGGGACTCCTATAATTCACCCCTCCACTTT. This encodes CASSFDRGDSYNSPLHF. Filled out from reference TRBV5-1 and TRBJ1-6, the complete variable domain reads KAGVTQTPRYLIKTRGQQVTLSCSPISGHRSVSWYQQTPGQGLQFLFEYFSETQRNKGNFPGRFSGRQFSNSRSEMNVSTLELGDSALYLCASSFDRGDSYNSPLHFGNGTRLTVT.

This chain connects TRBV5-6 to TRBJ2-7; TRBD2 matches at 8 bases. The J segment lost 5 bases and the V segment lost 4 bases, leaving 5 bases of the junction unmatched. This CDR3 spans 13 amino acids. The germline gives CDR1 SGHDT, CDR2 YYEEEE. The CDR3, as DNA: TGTGCCAGCAGCGGCGGGGGGATAAACGAGCAGTACTTC. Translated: CASSGGGINEQYF.

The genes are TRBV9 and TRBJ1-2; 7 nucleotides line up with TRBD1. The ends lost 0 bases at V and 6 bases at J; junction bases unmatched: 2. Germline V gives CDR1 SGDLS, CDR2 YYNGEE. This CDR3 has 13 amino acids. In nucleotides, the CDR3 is TGTGCCAGCAGCGTAGTAACAGGGGATGGCTACACCTTC. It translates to CASSVVTGDGYTF.

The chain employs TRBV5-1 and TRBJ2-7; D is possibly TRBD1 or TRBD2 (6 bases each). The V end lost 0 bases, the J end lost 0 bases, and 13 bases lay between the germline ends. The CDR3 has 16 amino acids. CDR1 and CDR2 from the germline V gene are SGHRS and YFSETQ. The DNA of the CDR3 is TGCGCCAGCAGCTTGGCCCCGGGGGCGAGCTCCTACGAGCAGTACTTC. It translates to CASSLAPGASSYEQYF. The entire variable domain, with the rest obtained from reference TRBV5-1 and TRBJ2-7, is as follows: KAGVTQTPRYLIKTRGQQVTLSCSPISGHRSVSWYQQTPGQGLQFLFEYFSETQRNKGNFPGRFSGRQFSNSRSEMNVSTLELGDSALYLCASSLAPGASSYEQYFGPGTRLTVT.

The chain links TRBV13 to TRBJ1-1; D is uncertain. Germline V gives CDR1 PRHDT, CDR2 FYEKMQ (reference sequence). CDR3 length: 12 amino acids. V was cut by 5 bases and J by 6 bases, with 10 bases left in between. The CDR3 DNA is TGTGCCAGCAGCCGCCCCGAGGCTGAAGCTTTCTTT. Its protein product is CASSRPEAEAFF.

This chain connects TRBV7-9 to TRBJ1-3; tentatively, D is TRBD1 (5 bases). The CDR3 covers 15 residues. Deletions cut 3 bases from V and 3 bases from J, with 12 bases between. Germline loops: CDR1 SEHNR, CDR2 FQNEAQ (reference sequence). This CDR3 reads CASSFQAGNGNTIYF. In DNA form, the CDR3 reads TGTGCCAGCAGCTTCCAGGCAGGGAATGGAAACACCATATATTTT.

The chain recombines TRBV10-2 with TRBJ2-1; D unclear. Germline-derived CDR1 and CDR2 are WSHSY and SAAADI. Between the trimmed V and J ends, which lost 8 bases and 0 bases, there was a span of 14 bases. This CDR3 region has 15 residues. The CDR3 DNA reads TGCGCCAGCTCTGCCTTCATTAGCTCCTACAATGAGCAGTTCTTC. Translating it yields CASSAFISSYNEQFF.

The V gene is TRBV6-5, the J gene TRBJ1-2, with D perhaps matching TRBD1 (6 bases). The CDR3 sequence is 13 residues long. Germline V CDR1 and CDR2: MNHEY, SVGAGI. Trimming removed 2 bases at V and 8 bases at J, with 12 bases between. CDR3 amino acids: CASSYGQLTGYTF. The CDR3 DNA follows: TGTGCCAGCAGTTACGGACAGCTGACGGGCTACACCTTC.

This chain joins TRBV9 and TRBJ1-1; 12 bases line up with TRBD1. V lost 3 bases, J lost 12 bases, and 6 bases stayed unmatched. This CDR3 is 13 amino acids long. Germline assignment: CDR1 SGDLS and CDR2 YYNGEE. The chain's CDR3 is CASSAGTGGGPFF. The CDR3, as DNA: TGTGCCAGCAGCGCCGGGACAGGGGGCGGCCCTTTCTTT.

CDR3 amino acids: CASSLSLLNEQFF. In DNA form, the CDR3 reads TGTGCCAGCAGCTTATCGCTCTTGAATGAGCAGTTCTTC. This chain connects TRBV11-3 to TRBJ2-1; D unclear. The CDR3 runs 13 residues. Per the germline V gene, CDR1 is SGHNT and CDR2 is YENEEA. V was trimmed by 2 bases and J by 7 bases, leaving 9 bases between them.

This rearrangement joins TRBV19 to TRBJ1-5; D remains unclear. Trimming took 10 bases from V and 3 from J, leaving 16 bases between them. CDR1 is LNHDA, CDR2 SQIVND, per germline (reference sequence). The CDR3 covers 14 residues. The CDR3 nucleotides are TGTGCCACCCTTCCGGGCCAGTTCAATCAGCCCCAGCATTTT. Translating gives CATLPGQFNQPQHF.

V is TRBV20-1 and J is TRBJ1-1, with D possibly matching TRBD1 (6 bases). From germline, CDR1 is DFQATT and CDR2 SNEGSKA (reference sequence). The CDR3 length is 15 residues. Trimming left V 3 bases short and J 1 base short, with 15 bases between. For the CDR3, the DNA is TGCAGTGCTAGTGGGCTCAGGGGTGGGAACACTGAAGCTTTCTTT. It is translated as CSASGLRGGNTEAFF.

The CDR3 DNA follows: TGCGCCAGCAGTCAGGACAGGGCCACAGATACGCAGTATTTT. Its protein product is CASSQDRATDTQYF. This chain joins TRBV5-1 and TRBJ2-3; TRBD1 agrees at 8 bases. With V trimmed by 5 bases and J by 2 bases, 4 bases remained unmatched. Germline CDR1 reads SGHRS; CDR2 reads YFSETQ. This CDR3 is built from 14 residues.

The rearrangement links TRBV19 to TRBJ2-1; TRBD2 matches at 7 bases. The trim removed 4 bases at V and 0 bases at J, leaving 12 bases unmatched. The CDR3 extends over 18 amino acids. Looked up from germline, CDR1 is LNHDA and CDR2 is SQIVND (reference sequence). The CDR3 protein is CASSTGTTTPSSYNEQFF. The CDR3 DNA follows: TGTGCCAGTAGTACCGGGACTACGACCCCTAGCTCCTACAATGAGCAGTTCTTC.